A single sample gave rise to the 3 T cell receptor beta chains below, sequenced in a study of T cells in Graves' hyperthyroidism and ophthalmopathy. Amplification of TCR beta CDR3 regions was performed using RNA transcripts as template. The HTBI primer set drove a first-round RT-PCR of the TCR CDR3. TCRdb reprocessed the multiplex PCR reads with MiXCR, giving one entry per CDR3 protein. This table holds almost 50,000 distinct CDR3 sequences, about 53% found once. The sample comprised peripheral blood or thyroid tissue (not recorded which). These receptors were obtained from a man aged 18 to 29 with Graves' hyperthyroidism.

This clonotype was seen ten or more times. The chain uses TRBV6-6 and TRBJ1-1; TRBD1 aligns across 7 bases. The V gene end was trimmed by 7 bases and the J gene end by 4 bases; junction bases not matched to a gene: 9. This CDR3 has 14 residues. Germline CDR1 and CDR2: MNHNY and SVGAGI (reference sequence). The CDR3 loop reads CASIDRAPGTEAFF. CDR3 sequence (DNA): TGTGCCAGCATTGACAGGGCCCCGGGCACTGAAGCTTTCTTT.

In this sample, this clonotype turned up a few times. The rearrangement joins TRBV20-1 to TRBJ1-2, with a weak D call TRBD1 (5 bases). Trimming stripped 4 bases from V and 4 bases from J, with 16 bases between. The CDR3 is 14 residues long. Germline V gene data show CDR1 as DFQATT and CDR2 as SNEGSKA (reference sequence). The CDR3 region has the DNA TGCAGTGCTACCCTCACCCAGGGCCTCTATGGCTACACCTTC. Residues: CSATLTQGLYGYTF.

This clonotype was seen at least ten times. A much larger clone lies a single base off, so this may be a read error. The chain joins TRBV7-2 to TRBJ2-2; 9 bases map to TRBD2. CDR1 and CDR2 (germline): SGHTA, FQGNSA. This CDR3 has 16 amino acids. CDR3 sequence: CASSPAGGQHTGEPFF. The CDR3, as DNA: TGTGCCAGCAGCCCTGCGGGGGGGCAACACACCGGGGAGCCGTTTTTT.